This T cell receptor (beta chain) is drawn from a study of CD8+ T cells in alopecia areata. Study overall: Tofacitinib was taken orally by treated patients, and the dose was 5 to 10 mg twice daily. Dosing with tofacitinib proceeded for 6 to 18 months, followed by 6 months off drug. General observations from the study: TCR sharing was clearer in mice than between patients, perhaps partly owing to patient HLA diversity. Especially in alopecia totalis/universalis, lesional scalp showed greater clonality than normal scalp did.

Germline loops: CDR1 MNHEY, CDR2 SVGAGI. The CDR3 loop spans 16 amino acids. Between the trimmed V and J ends, which lost 0 bases and 1 base, there was a span of 13 bases. On this clone: Its antigen is unknown.

RNA was extracted and reverse transcribed into cDNA as the sequencing template. Data came from immunoSEQ multiplex PCR; TCRdb stores just in-frame clones and leaves some out. The sample gives about 180,000 clones, just under 60% of which show up once; roughly 14% is in the top ten. The source of this sequence is a human donor with alopecia areata. The V and J genes are TRBV6-5 and TRBJ2-7; the D gene is possibly TRBD2 (5 bases). Sequenced here: CD4+ T cells sorted from blood, sampled at week 0. The CDR3 reads CASSYSSSGFSYEQYF. The CDR3 DNA follows: TGTGCCAGCAGTTACTCGAGTTCGGGGTTTTCCTACGAGCAGTACTTC.